This is a list of T cell receptor beta chains from one sample in a study of blood T cell repertoires in COVID-19. The table came from immunoSEQ multiplex PCR; TCRdb's copy has only in-frame clones and leaves some out. The sample has approximately 100,000 clones; around nine tenths are singletons. Source material: peripheral blood. These receptors were taken from a human donor with COVID-19, enrolled during active disease. The donor label of this sample is uncertain. CDR3s include the opening cysteine and the closing phenylalanine or tryptophan. D genes are given only for firm matches. A row's size may be missing; if present it is once, few, many or a size class.

V,size,J,D,DNA,CDR3
TRBV6-1,.,TRBJ1-3,.,TGTGCCAGCAGTGAAGGACAGTTAAACTCTGGAAACACCATATATTTT,CASSEGQLNSGNTIYF
TRBV2,.,TRBJ2-5,TRBD2,TGTGCCAGCATGGGGGGGTGGGAGACCCAGTACTTC,CASMGGWETQYF
TRBV5-1,.,TRBJ2-3,.,TGCGCCAGCAGCTTGGCACTACTACATACGCAGTATTTT,CASSLALLHTQYF
TRBV28,.,TRBJ1-5,.,TGTGCCAGCCTCGTAGGGGGAAATCAGCCCCAGCATTTT,CASLVGGNQPQHF
TRBV7-2,.,TRBJ1-2,.,TGTGCCAGCAGCTTAGGGGTGATGGGCGATGGCTACACCTTC,CASSLGVMGDGYTF
TRBV12-3/TRBV12-4,.,TRBJ1-2,.,TGTGCCAGCGGGCTACAGGATTATGGCTACACCTTC,CASGLQDYGYTF
TRBV29-1,.,TRBJ1-2,.,TGCAGCGCGACGCCAGGGTCTGGTGGCTACACCTTC,CSATPGSGGYTF
TRBV6-5,.,TRBJ1-5,.,TGTGCCAGCAGTTACGGAGATAGCAATCAGCCCCAGCATTTT,CASSYGDSNQPQHF
TRBV6-5,.,TRBJ1-2,.,TGTGCCAGCAGTTTAAGTGAGACAGGCTATGGCTACACCTTC,CASSLSETGYGYTF
TRBV4-1,.,TRBJ1-4,.,TGCGCCAGCAGTGGGCAGGGTTTTGAGAAACTGTTTTTT,CASSGQGFEKLFF
TRBV5-1,.,TRBJ2-7,TRBD1,TGCGCCAGCAGCACCCTCACAGGGGGCCTCTACGAGCAGTACTTC,CASSTLTGGLYEQYF
TRBV7-2,.,TRBJ1-4,TRBD1,TGTGCCAGCAGCTTAGCGGGGACAGCAAAAGAAAAACTGTTTTTT,CASSLAGTAKEKLFF
TRBV25-1,.,TRBJ1-1,.,TGTGCCAGCAGTGGGGGCTATGGGGCCTTGTCTCGGTGGGATGAAGCTTTCTTT,CASSGGYGALSRWDEAFF
TRBV11-3,.,TRBJ1-1,.,TGTGCCAGCAGCTCCAGCGCGAACACTGAAGCTTTCTTT,CASSSSANTEAFF
TRBV7-7,.,TRBJ2-1,TRBD2,TGTGCCAGCAGCTTAGGGACTAGCGGGAATGAGCAGTTCTTC,CASSLGTSGNEQFF
TRBV6-5,.,TRBJ2-1,.,TGTGCCAGCAGGGCGGGTTACGCGGGGAATGAGCAGTTCTTC,CASRAGYAGNEQFF
TRBV9,.,TRBJ2-1,.,TGTGCCAGCAGTTCCACGGGGGCCTACAATGAGCAGTTCTTC,CASSSTGAYNEQFF
TRBV6-5,.,TRBJ1-6,.,TGTGCCAGCAGTTACTCGGAGGGATCACCCCTCCACTTT,CASSYSEGSPLHF
TRBV2,.,TRBJ2-7,TRBD1,TGTGCCAGCAGTGAACTGTGGGACAGGCAGTACTTC,CASSELWDRQYF
TRBV6-5,once,TRBJ1-1,.,TGTGCCAGCAGTTACACTCCATTGAACACTGAAGCTTTCTTT,CASSYTPLNTEAFF
TRBV7-2,.,TRBJ1-4,.,TGTGCCAGCAGCTTGCAGGGGATGAGTAATGAAAAACTGTTTTTT,CASSLQGMSNEKLFF
TRBV25-1,.,TRBJ1-5,.,TGTGCCAGCAGTGGGGCCCTGGGTCAGCCCCAGCATTTT,CASSGALGQPQHF
TRBV6-5,.,TRBJ2-2,.,TGTGCCAGCAGTAGCACTCAGGGCACCGGGGAGCTGTTTTTT,CASSSTQGTGELFF
TRBV6-4,.,TRBJ2-3,.,TGTGCCAGCAGTGACGGTGTGGGGGAGGCTACGCAGTATTTT,CASSDGVGEATQYF
TRBV18,.,TRBJ1-4,.,TGTGCCAGCTCACTGAGCTCAGGGCTGGGAAATGAAAAACTGTTTTTT,CASSLSSGLGNEKLFF
TRBV7-9,.,TRBJ2-2,.,TGTGCCAGCAGGAATAGTGCGAACACCGGGGAGCTGTTTTTT,CASRNSANTGELFF
TRBV11-2,.,TRBJ2-1,TRBD1,TGTGCCAGCAGCCGGGACAGTTCCTACAATGAGCAGTTCTTC,CASSRDSSYNEQFF
TRBV7-9,.,TRBJ1-6,.,TGTGCCACCACCAGTGAGGATTCACCCCTCCACTTT,CATTSEDSPLHF
TRBV5-4,.,TRBJ2-7,TRBD2,TGTGCCAGCAGCTTGGTAGCGGGGGGTAACGAGCAGTACTTC,CASSLVAGGNEQYF
TRBV9,.,TRBJ1-1,.,TGTGCCAGCACCCCGGGGGGGCTGGGAAACACTGAAGCTTTCTTT,CASTPGGLGNTEAFF
TRBV2,.,TRBJ1-6,TRBD1,TGTGCCAGCAGAGGACAGGGGGATTCACCCCTCCACTTT,CASRGQGDSPLHF
TRBV6-5,.,TRBJ2-1,.,TGTGCCATTGAGACAGGACAGTACAATGAGCAGTTCTTC,CAIETGQYNEQFF
TRBV9,.,TRBJ2-6,.,TGTGCCAGCAGCGTAGAGAGGGCCGGGGCCAACGTCCTGACTTTC,CASSVERAGANVLTF
TRBV5-1,.,TRBJ2-1,TRBD2,TGCGCCAGCAGAGAGCGGGGGGGATCACTTAGCTCCTACAATGAGCAGTTCTTC,CASRERGGSLSSYNEQFF
TRBV11-2,.,TRBJ1-2,TRBD1,TGTGCCAGCAGCGCAGGCACAGGGGCGATTTTACATGGCTACACCTTC,CASSAGTGAILHGYTF
TRBV9,once,TRBJ2-2,TRBD2,TGTGCCAGCAGCGCCGGACTAGCGGGGCTTCGTGGCACCGGGGAGCTGTTTTTT,CASSAGLAGLRGTGELFF
TRBV2,once,TRBJ1-1,TRBD1,TGTGCCAGCAGTGAAGGACAGGGGGCGACTGAAGCTTTCTTT,CASSEGQGATEAFF
TRBV7-8,once,TRBJ2-7,.,TGTGCCAGCAGCTTAGCCCTCTTCCCCTACGAGCAGTACTTC,CASSLALFPYEQYF
TRBV5-1,.,TRBJ1-3,.,TGCGCCAGCAGCTTGGAATTCAGGGCTGGAAACACCATATATTTT,CASSLEFRAGNTIYF
TRBV6-6,.,TRBJ2-3,.,TGTGCCAGCTATAGCGGAAGGGGCACAGATACGCAGTATTTT,CASYSGRGTDTQYF